The 7 T cell receptor beta chains reported below all come from one sample, sequenced in a study of blood T cell repertoires in COVID-19. Repertoires were generated with immunoSEQ multiplex PCR, while TCRdb's copy carries only in-frame clones and drops some. The data show 150,000 to 160,000 clones, 70% to 85% seen once. The source material was peripheral blood. Every receptor here comes from an older woman with acute or convalescent COVID-19.

V and J are TRBV6-6 and TRBJ1-2; a weak D match, TRBD1 (5 bases). The CDR3 has 13 amino acids. From germline, CDR1 is MNHNY and CDR2 SVGAGI (reference sequence). Deletions cut 5 bases from V and 4 bases from J, with 11 bases between. The CDR3 spells CASSAGLRYGYTF. The CDR3 nucleotides are TGTGCCAGCAGTGCAGGGCTCCGCTATGGCTACACCTTC.

The rearrangement uses TRBV19 and TRBJ1-2; D is perhaps TRBD1 (5 bases). The CDR3 spans 16 residues. The V and J ends lost 7 bases and 5 bases respectively, with 23 bases between them. Germline values: CDR1 LNHDA, CDR2 SQIVND (reference sequence). The CDR3 is CASTSWTGRGAYGYTF. CDR3 sequence (DNA): TGTGCCAGTACCAGCTGGACCGGCCGCGGGGCATATGGCTACACCTTC.

There are a few counts of this clone. CDR3 loop: CAWNDRFGAYEQYF. The DNA for the CDR3 is TGTGCCTGGAACGACAGGTTCGGGGCCTACGAGCAGTACTTC. The rearrangement uses TRBV30 and TRBJ2-7, with a tentative D call TRBD1 (6 bases). There are 14 residues in the CDR3. From germline, CDR1 is GTSNPN and CDR2 SVGIG (reference sequence). V lost 4 bases, J lost 2 bases, and 15 bases lay in between.

The sample holds one count of this clone. The J gene is TRBJ1-1, the V gene TRBV7-9; weak D call: TRBD1 (5 bases). The germline CDR1 and CDR2 sequences are SEHNR and FQNEAQ (reference sequence). The CDR3 totals 13 residues. V lost 4 bases and J 1 base, leaving 7 bases between the germline ends. The CDR3 sequence: CASSSQENTEAFF. CDR3 nucleotide sequence: TGTGCCAGCAGCTCACAGGAGAACACTGAAGCTTTCTTT. The full variable domain, its missing parts supplied by reference TRBV7-9 and TRBJ1-1, is DTGVSQNPRHKITKRGQNVTFRCDPISEHNRLYWYRQTLGQGPEFLTYFQNEAQLEKSRLLSDRFSAERPKGSFSTLEIQRTEQGDSAMYLCASSSQENTEAFFGQGTRLTVV.

This chain connects TRBV19 to TRBJ1-2; the D gene is possibly TRBD1 (5 bases). V shed 7 bases and J shed 7 bases, with 16 bases lying between them. The CDR3 sequence is 13 residues long. The germline CDR1 and CDR2 sequences are LNHDA and SQIVND (reference sequence). The CDR3 DNA sequence: TGTGCCAGTAAGGTCGCAGGGTGGAGTGGCTACACCTTC. The encoded protein is CASKVAGWSGYTF.

J is TRBJ2-3 and V is TRBV7-9; D call uncertain. V was shortened by 1 base and J by 2 bases, with 10 bases between the two germline ends. The CDR3 is 15 amino acids. CDR1 is SEHNR, CDR2 FQNEAQ, per germline (reference sequence). For the CDR3, the DNA is TGTGCCAGCAGCTTAGATATGGGCAACACAGATACGCAGTATTTT. This gives the protein CASSLDMGNTDTQYF.

The J gene is TRBJ1-2, the V gene TRBV7-9; no clear D. V shed 2 bases and J shed 4 bases, with 11 bases lying between them. From germline, CDR1 is SEHNR and CDR2 FQNEAQ (reference sequence). The CDR3 runs to 14 residues. The CDR3 DNA reads as TGTGCCAGCAGCTTATACGGCGGCGGCTATGGCTACACCTTC. It encodes CASSLYGGGYGYTF.